The next 5 T cell receptor beta chains were all read from a single sample in a study of response to subunit inactivated influenza vaccine. Each CDR3 protein is one row after TCRdb ran MiXCR on the RT-PCR reads. The sample contains about 500,000 distinct CDR3 sequences, 10% to 15% of which appear only once. The sequenced sample was PBMCs from blood, obtained roughly 45 days after vaccination. The receptors were sampled from a man aged 45-65 years who received an inactivated influenza vaccine.

CDR3 sequence: CASSYGLVSVRAGEAFF. CDR3 DNA sequence: TGTGCCAGCAGTTACGGGTTGGTGTCAGTCAGAGCGGGTGAAGCTTTCTTT. This chain connects TRBV6-2 or TRBV6-3 to TRBJ1-1; D is uncertain. V lost 2 bases, J lost 7 bases, and 23 bases lay in between. CDR3 length: 17 amino acids. CDR1 is MNHEY and CDR2 is SVGEGT in the germline V gene.

V and J are TRBV7-6 and TRBJ1-5; 7 bases fit TRBD1. Germline V gene lookup returns CDR1 SGHVS and CDR2 FNYEAQ. This CDR3 has 15 amino acids. Trimming at V came to 5 bases and at J to 5 bases, leaving 9 bases not matched to a gene. The CDR3 DNA sequence: TGTGCCAGCAGCCCCGGGACAGACCCTGATCAGCCCCAGCATTTT. Protein sequence: CASSPGTDPDQPQHF.

This clonotype was counted ten times or more. This chain links TRBV7-2 with TRBJ2-3, with D possibly matching TRBD2 (5 bases). With 2 bases removed from V and 1 base from J, the gap between germline ends came to 16 bases. The CDR3 contains 17 residues. Germline CDR1 is SGHTA and CDR2 is FQGNSA. CDR3 protein: CASSLTRPGMGTDTQYF. Written as DNA, the CDR3 is TGTGCCAGCAGCTTAACCCGTCCGGGGATGGGCACAGATACGCAGTATTTT.

The V gene is TRBV5-8, the J gene TRBJ2-5, with D perhaps matching TRBD2 (6 bases). CDR1 is SGHTS and CDR2 is YDEGEE in the germline V gene. The CDR3 length is 15 residues. Trimming cost V 4 bases and J 2 bases, with 15 bases left between them. CDR3 bases: TGTGCCAGCAGCCCCTGGAGGCGGGGTCAAGAGACCCAGTACTTC. This sequence encodes CASSPWRRGQETQYF.

This clonotype appeared a few times. V gene TRBV20-1 combines with J gene TRBJ2-3, with 9 bases aligning to TRBD2. The CDR3 has 15 amino acids. V gave up 5 bases and J gave up 2 bases; unmatched junction bases: 8. Germline assignment: CDR1 DFQATT and CDR2 SNEGSKA (reference sequence). CDR3: CSAEGLALITDTQYF. CDR3 bases: TGCAGTGCTGAAGGACTAGCGCTCATCACAGATACGCAGTATTTT.